This passage covers 24 T cell receptor beta chains from one sample sequenced in a study of vaccination and CD4 T cells after COVID-19. Sequencing of cultured CD4+ T cell DNA used the Oncomine TCR Beta short-read assay. TCRdb redid the calling of the PCR reads with MiXCR, one entry per CDR3 protein. The profile shows about 5,700 distinct CDR3 sequences, 34% of them singletons. The antigens these receptors bind are not known. As to treatment: 10-day PBMC culture with coronavirus spike peptide pools or control peptides (ViraFEST assay). CD4+ T cells that came from the unexposed donor were collected before the COVID-19 pandemic (2011-2018). Material: CD4+ T cells from blood, cultured in vitro. The receptor source for this set is a human donor in good health.

This clonotype was seen only a few times. The chain employs TRBV6-5 and TRBJ1-2; TRBD1 might be the D (5 bases). Germline V lookup: CDR1 MNHEY, CDR2 SVGAGI. Deletions cut 2 bases from V and 8 bases from J, with 18 bases between. The CDR3 is 15 residues long. The CDR3 DNA reads as TGTGCCAGCAGTTACAGGGGTGCAGACAACGGGGGCTACACCTTC. It yields the protein CASSYRGADNGGYTF.

A few counts support this clonotype. The chain is built from TRBV30 and TRBJ1-2; D perhaps matches TRBD1 (6 bases). Germline assignment: CDR1 GTSNPN and CDR2 SVGIG (reference sequence). The V end lost 1 base, the J end lost 4 bases, and 10 bases lay between the germline ends. The CDR3 is 13 amino acids. The DNA for the CDR3 is TGTGCCTGGAGTGCTTTAGGGGGCTATGGCTACACCTTC. Its protein is CAWSALGGYGYTF.

The chain is built from TRBV19 and TRBJ1-4; possibly TRBD1 for D (5 bases). Germline V CDR1 and CDR2: LNHDA, SQIVND (reference sequence). V was pared by 10 bases and J by 10 bases, with 16 bases between. The CDR3 runs to 12 residues. CDR3 coding DNA: TGTGCCACATCATGGACACCAGGAAAACTGTTTTTT. Its translation: CATSWTPGKLFF.

V usage is TRBV15 and J usage is TRBJ1-1; D is ambiguous. Germline V lookup: CDR1 LNHNV, CDR2 YYDKDF (reference sequence). The CDR3 runs to 12 residues. The V end was cut by 0 bases, the J end by 10 bases, with 9 bases between. The CDR3 bases are TGTGCCACCAGCAGAGATGGAGTGCGAGCTTTCTTT. Its protein product is CATSRDGVRAFF.

This clonotype rates as medium-sized. V is TRBV19 and J is TRBJ1-2; possibly TRBD1 for D (5 bases). The CDR3 is 15 amino acids. Trimming took 6 bases from V and 3 from J, leaving 17 bases between them. Germline CDR1 is LNHDA and CDR2 is SQIVND (reference sequence). CDR3 nucleotides: TGTGCCAGTAGAAATACAGGCTCCCAACACTATGGCTACACCTTC. It codes for CASRNTGSQHYGYTF. The entire variable domain, with the rest obtained from reference TRBV19 and TRBJ1-2, is as follows: DGGITQSPKYLFRKEGQNVTLSCEQNLNHDAMYWYRQDPGQGLRLIYYSQIVNDFQKGDIAEGYSVSREKKESFPLTVTSAQKNPTAFYLCASRNTGSQHYGYTFGSGTRLTVV.

This sequence joins TRBV6-1 and TRBJ1-5, with no clear D. The CDR3 is made up of 13 amino acids. The V gene lost 6 bases and the J gene lost 6 bases, with 12 bases spanning the gap. Germline CDR1 and CDR2: MNHNS and SASEGT. The chain's CDR3 is CASRKDFAQPQHF. DNA for the CDR3: TGTGCCAGCAGAAAGGACTTCGCTCAGCCCCAGCATTTT.

The chain has TRBV29-1 and TRBJ1-2, with 7 bases lining up with TRBD1. The CDR3 extends over 13 amino acids. With 5 bases clipped from V and 2 bases from J, the junction kept 5 bases outside the gene matches. Germline-derived CDR1 and CDR2 are SQVTM and ANQGSEA. The CDR3 region has the DNA TGCAGCGTTTGGGACAGCAGCAACTATGGCTACACCTTC. It is translated as CSVWDSSNYGYTF.

The rearrangement links TRBV19 to TRBJ2-1; possible D gene TRBD2, 5 bases. In germline, CDR1 is LNHDA, CDR2 SQIVND (reference sequence). The CDR3 consists of 15 residues. The V end was cut by 5 bases, the J end by 2 bases, with 13 bases between. CDR3: CASSPPSGTYNEQFF. Written as DNA, the CDR3 is TGTGCCAGTAGTCCCCCCAGCGGCACCTACAATGAGCAGTTCTTC.

This chain joins TRBV12-3 or TRBV12-4 and TRBJ1-5; a possible D gene is TRBD1 (6 bases). There are 14 residues in the CDR3. Trimming took off 4 bases at V and 3 bases at J, with 10 bases between the two ends. The CDR3 sequence: CASSYGTNNQPQHF. CDR3 DNA: TGTGCCAGCAGTTACGGGACAAACAATCAGCCCCAGCATTTT.

The chain combines TRBV3-1 with TRBJ1-5; D is undetermined. Trimming took 0 bases from V and 7 from J, leaving 13 bases between them. CDR3 size: 15 residues. Germline CDR1 and CDR2: LGHDT and YNNKEL (reference sequence). The CDR3 nucleotides read TGTGCCAGCAGCCAAGAAGGACCTCAAGGACAGCCCCAGCATTTT. This sequence encodes CASSQEGPQGQPQHF.

This clonotype was seen only a few times. V is TRBV7-3 and J is TRBJ1-6; possibly TRBD1 for D (6 bases). V lost 2 bases and J 8 bases, leaving 13 bases between the germline ends. Germline CDR1 reads SGHTA; CDR2 reads FQGTGA. CDR3 length: 15 amino acids. The chain's CDR3 is CASSLQGTGDSPLHF. The CDR3 DNA follows: TGTGCCAGCAGCTTACAGGGGACGGGGGATTCACCCCTCCACTTT. The full variable domain, completed using reference TRBV7-3 and TRBJ1-6, is GAGVSQTPSNKVTEKGKYVELRCDPISGHTALYWYRQSLGQGPEFLIYFQGTGAADDSGLPNDRFFAVRPEGSVSTLKIQRTERGDSAVYLCASSLQGTGDSPLHFGNGTRLTVT.

This rearrangement joins TRBV14 to TRBJ1-1; no clear D gene. V was cut by 6 bases and J by 4 bases, with 15 bases left in between. Germline loops: CDR1 SGHDN, CDR2 FVKESK. CDR3 length equals 14 residues. The CDR3 spells CASSYGRRGTEAFF. The CDR3 DNA reads TGTGCCAGCAGTTATGGACGCCGGGGCACTGAAGCTTTCTTT.

This clonotype appeared a few times. This chain connects TRBV6-1 to TRBJ2-1; a weak D match, TRBD1 (6 bases). Germline V gives CDR1 MNHNS, CDR2 SASEGT. The V end lost 7 bases, the J end lost 3 bases, and 13 bases lay between the germline ends. The CDR3 contains 14 residues. The CDR3 region has the DNA TGTGCCAGCAACCCTCAGGACAGCTACAATGAGCAGTTCTTC. It yields the protein CASNPQDSYNEQFF.

The chain uses TRBV7-9 and TRBJ2-4; possibly TRBD2 for D (5 bases). The germline V gene encodes CDR1 SEHNR and CDR2 FQNEAQ (reference sequence). Trimming left V 3 bases short and J 2 bases short, with 23 bases between. This CDR3 is built from 19 residues. The CDR3 nucleotides are TGTGCCAGCAGCTTCATCCTACACCTGGGCACGGGATCCAAAAACATTCAGTACTTC. Translation gives CASSFILHLGTGSKNIQYF.

The V and J genes are TRBV7-9 and TRBJ1-2, with a tentative D call TRBD1 (6 bases). The CDR3 runs 14 residues. CDR1 is SEHNR, CDR2 FQNEAQ, per germline (reference sequence). Trimming cost V 1 base and J 4 bases, with 10 bases left between them. CDR3 DNA sequence: TGTGCCAGCAGCTTAGATTCGGACAGCTATGGCTACACCTTC. Its translation is CASSLDSDSYGYTF.

This clonotype was seen a few times. The CDR3 sequence is CAISTDRGNGYTF. The CDR3 DNA is TGTGCCATCAGCACAGACAGGGGGAATGGCTACACCTTC. The rearrangement uses TRBV10-3 and TRBJ1-2; 9 nucleotides match TRBD1. CDR3 length equals 13 residues. Germline V gene sequence: CDR1 ENHRY, CDR2 SYGVKD. V was clipped by 6 bases and J by 6 bases; unmatched bases: 5.

This clonotype appeared a few times. The chain recombines TRBV7-6 with TRBJ2-7, with D unresolved. Germline CDR1 reads SGHVS; CDR2 reads FNYEAQ. The CDR3 runs 13 residues. The ends were cut back, 5 bases at V and 6 bases at J, with 14 bases in the middle. CDR3 DNA sequence: TGTGCCAGCAGCCCCACCCTCAACCTCGAGCAGTACTTC. It is translated as CASSPTLNLEQYF.

This clonotype is labeled as medium-sized. V usage is TRBV6-1 and J usage is TRBJ1-5; D unclear. V was clipped by 5 bases and J by 4 bases, with 18 bases between them. The CDR3 loop spans 16 amino acids. Germline V CDR1 and CDR2: MNHNS, SASEGT. CDR3 protein: CASSTTGIGRNQPQHF. The CDR3, as DNA: TGTGCCAGCAGTACTACCGGGATAGGGAGGAATCAGCCCCAGCATTTT.

The chain links TRBV20-1 to TRBJ2-7; 10 bases match TRBD1. The length of the CDR3 is 14 residues. The J segment lost 5 bases and the V segment lost 4 bases, leaving 8 bases of the junction unmatched. The germline CDR1 and CDR2 sequences are DFQATT and SNEGSKA (reference sequence). CDR3 in amino acids: CSAISGTGVNEQYF. As DNA, the CDR3 is TGCAGTGCTATATCTGGGACAGGGGTTAACGAGCAGTACTTC.

This clonotype has only a few counts. This rearrangement joins TRBV6-1 to TRBJ1-1, with 7 bases matching TRBD1. Losses at the gene ends were 7 bases for V and 9 bases for J; bases not matched to a gene: 11. The CDR3 consists of 13 residues. From germline, CDR1 is MNHNS and CDR2 SASEGT. CDR3 sequence reads: CASNSPGTAQAFF. The CDR3 DNA sequence: TGTGCCAGCAACTCGCCCGGGACAGCCCAAGCTTTCTTT.

In its sample, this clonotype was seen a few times. The rearrangement uses TRBV2 and TRBJ1-2; D is uncertain. The CDR3 covers 13 residues. V lost 2 bases to trimming and J lost 3 bases, with 7 bases between them. CDR1 SNHLY and CDR2 FYNNEI come from the germline V gene. The CDR3 DNA sequence: TGTGCCAGCAGTGAATGGGAGGACTATGGCTACACCTTC. This translates into CASSEWEDYGYTF.

This clonotype was seen more than once but under ten times. This rearrangement joins TRBV7-9 to TRBJ2-3, with 8 bases that match TRBD2. The CDR3 consists of 16 residues. Germline CDR1 is SEHNR and CDR2 is FQNEAQ (reference sequence). V was pared by 2 bases and J by 4 bases, with 8 bases of the junction left unmatched. The CDR3 loop reads CASSLSLSGAADTQYF. As DNA, the CDR3 is TGTGCCAGCAGCTTAAGTCTTAGCGGGGCTGCAGATACGCAGTATTTT.

By sample share, this clonotype is large. The rearrangement uses TRBV27 and TRBJ1-1; D is uncertain. The CDR3 loop spans 13 amino acids. Germline CDR1 is MNHEY and CDR2 is SMNVEV (reference sequence). Trimming removed 5 bases from V and 1 base from J, with 8 bases in between. The CDR3 coding sequence is TGTGCCAGCAGTCCGACGAGGAACACTGAAGCTTTCTTT. Its translation: CASSPTRNTEAFF.

This clonotype is labeled as medium-sized. The V gene is TRBV6-1, the J gene TRBJ2-1, with 9 bases identical to TRBD2. The germline V gene encodes CDR1 MNHNS and CDR2 SASEGT. This CDR3 is built from 15 residues. V shed 1 base, J shed 4 bases, and the junction held 2 bases outside the gene matches. The chain's CDR3 is CASSEEAGGYNEQFF. CDR3 DNA sequence: TGTGCCAGCAGTGAAGAAGCGGGGGGATACAATGAGCAGTTCTTC.